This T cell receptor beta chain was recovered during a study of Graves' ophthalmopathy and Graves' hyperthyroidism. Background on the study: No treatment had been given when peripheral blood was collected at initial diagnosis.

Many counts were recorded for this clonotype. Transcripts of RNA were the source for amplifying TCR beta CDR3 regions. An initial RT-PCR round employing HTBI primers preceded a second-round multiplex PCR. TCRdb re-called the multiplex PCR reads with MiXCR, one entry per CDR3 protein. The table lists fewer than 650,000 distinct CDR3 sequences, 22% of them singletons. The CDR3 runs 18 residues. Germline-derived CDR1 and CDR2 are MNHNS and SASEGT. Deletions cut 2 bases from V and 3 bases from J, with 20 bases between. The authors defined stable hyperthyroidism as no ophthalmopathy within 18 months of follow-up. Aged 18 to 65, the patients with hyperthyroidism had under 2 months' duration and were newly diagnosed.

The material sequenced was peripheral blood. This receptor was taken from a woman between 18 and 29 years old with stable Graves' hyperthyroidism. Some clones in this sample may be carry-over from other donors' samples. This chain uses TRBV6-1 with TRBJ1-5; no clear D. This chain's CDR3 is CASSEQVEGNSPNQPQHF. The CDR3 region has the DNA TGTGCCAGCAGTGAACAAGTAGAAGGGAACAGCCCCAATCAGCCCCAGCATTTT.